A selection of T cell receptor beta chains follows, all from one sample in a study of blood T cell repertoires in COVID-19. Profiled with immunoSEQ multiplex PCR; TCRdb holds only in-frame clones, not every one. Of just over 95,000 clones listed, about 86% are singletons. The material sequenced was peripheral blood. These receptors were collected from a human donor in a cohort sampled during active COVID-19. CDR3s include the opening cysteine and the closing phenylalanine or tryptophan. D genes are given only for firm matches. Clone size is stated in some rows and not others, as once, few, many or a class when expanded.

CDR3,DNA,V,D,J,size
CASSPTVNTGAWEKLFF,TGTGCCAGCAGCCCCACGGTAAACACAGGGGCTTGGGAAAAACTGTTTTTT,TRBV7-8,TRBD1,TRBJ1-4,.
CASSVGTRSYNEQFF,TGTGCCAGCAGCGTTGGGACTAGAAGTTACAATGAGCAGTTCTTC,TRBV9,TRBD2,TRBJ2-1,.
CASSVTGTFGELFF,TGTGCCAGTAGTGTTACAGGTACTTTCGGGGAGCTGTTTTTT,TRBV19,.,TRBJ2-2,.
CASSFRQSSYEQYF,TGTGCCAGCAGCTTTCGACAGTCCTCCTACGAGCAGTACTTC,TRBV7-8,.,TRBJ2-7,.
CASSLERGFDEQFF,TGTGCCAGCAGCTTAGAGCGGGGATTCGATGAGCAGTTCTTC,TRBV7-8,TRBD2,TRBJ2-1,.
CASSPNGFTEAFF,TGTGCCAGCAGCCCGAACGGGTTCACTGAAGCTTTCTTT,TRBV7-9,.,TRBJ1-1,.
CASSWTSGRSPDTQYF,TGTGCCAGCAGTTGGACTAGCGGGAGATCTCCAGATACGCAGTATTTT,TRBV28,TRBD2,TRBJ2-3,.
CASSPLGSQRTEAFF,TGTGCCAGCAGTCCTTTGGGGAGCCAGAGAACTGAAGCTTTCTTT,TRBV27,.,TRBJ1-1,.
CASSATAGGNEQYF,TGTGCCAGCAGTGCCACGGCGGGAGGAAACGAGCAGTACTTC,TRBV2,TRBD2,TRBJ2-7,.
CASSDRGTEAFF,TGTGCCAGCAGCGACAGGGGTACTGAAGCTTTCTTT,TRBV7-9,TRBD1,TRBJ1-1,.
CATSASTSGAYNEQFF,TGTGCCACCAGTGCCTCGACTAGCGGGGCCTACAATGAGCAGTTCTTC,TRBV24-1,TRBD2,TRBJ2-1,.
CASSDPAGTGKGYTF,TGTGCCAGCAGTGATCCAGCCGGGACAGGGAAAGGCTACACCTTC,TRBV6-2/TRBV6-3,TRBD1,TRBJ1-2,.
CASSATLPTGSGTDTQYF,TGTGCCAGTAGTGCGACTCTCCCAACGGGGTCAGGCACAGATACGCAGTATTTT,TRBV19,.,TRBJ2-3,.
CASSPRQGSYEQYF,TGTGCCAGCAGTCCGCGACAGGGTTCCTACGAGCAGTACTTC,TRBV6-5,TRBD1,TRBJ2-7,.
CASSLRGDWELFF,TGTGCCAGCAGTTTAAGGGGCGATTGGGAGCTGTTTTTT,TRBV27,.,TRBJ2-2,few
CASSLVRGRSPLHF,TGTGCCAGCAGCCTGGTTAGAGGAAGGTCACCCCTCCACTTT,TRBV6-2/TRBV6-3,.,TRBJ1-6,few
CASSLGTGASYGYTF,TGTGCCAGCAGCCTTGGGACAGGGGCGTCCTATGGCTACACCTTC,TRBV5-6,TRBD1,TRBJ1-2,few
CASSFRTGELFF,TGTGCCAGCAGTTTTCGGACCGGGGAGCTGTTTTTT,TRBV12-3/TRBV12-4,.,TRBJ2-2,once
CASSYTSSGNTIYF,TGTGCCAGCAGTTATACCAGCTCTGGAAACACCATATATTTT,TRBV6-2/TRBV6-3,.,TRBJ1-3,.
CASRPLQGVNQPQHF,TGTGCCAGCAGGCCATTACAGGGGGTCAATCAGCCCCAGCATTTT,TRBV6-5,TRBD1,TRBJ1-5,once
CASSQERQGRETQYF,TGCGCCAGCAGCCAAGAAAGGCAGGGGCGGGAGACCCAGTACTTC,TRBV4-1,.,TRBJ2-5,.
CASSSSLLVPETQYF,TGTGCCAGCAGTTCATCCTTACTAGTCCCAGAGACCCAGTACTTC,TRBV6-2/TRBV6-3,.,TRBJ2-5,.
CASSLSGLAGSATQYF,TGTGCCAGCAGCTTGTCCGGACTAGCGGGATCGGCGACCCAGTACTTC,TRBV7-3,TRBD2,TRBJ2-5,.
CAWSVFQVNYGYTF,TGTGCCTGGAGTGTATTCCAGGTTAACTATGGCTACACCTTC,TRBV30,.,TRBJ1-2,once
CASSQGEGYGYTF,TGCGCCAGCAGCCAAGGGGAGGGCTATGGCTACACCTTC,TRBV4-1,.,TRBJ1-2,.
CASSDKRSSYNEQFF,TGTGCCAGCAGTGATAAGCGGAGCTCCTACAATGAGCAGTTCTTC,TRBV2,.,TRBJ2-1,.
CASSEFLAGASYEQYF,TGCGCCAGCAGTGAGTTTCTAGCGGGGGCTTCCTACGAGCAGTACTTC,TRBV10-2,TRBD2,TRBJ2-7,.
CASSFRGNDAFF,TGCGCCAGCAGCTTTCGGGGTAACGACGCTTTCTTT,TRBV5-1,.,TRBJ1-1,.
CASLRRGSGTDTQYF,TGTGCCAGCCTAAGAAGGGGGTCTGGGACAGATACGCAGTATTTT,TRBV2,.,TRBJ2-3,.
CASSKSPGLMNTEAFF,TGTGCCAGTAGTAAATCTCCCGGACTCATGAACACTGAAGCTTTCTTT,TRBV19,.,TRBJ1-1,.
CASSLANFSPRTGRNTEAFF,TGTGCCAGCAGCTTAGCGAATTTTTCCCCTCGGACAGGGAGGAACACTGAAGCTTTCTTT,TRBV7-6,TRBD1,TRBJ1-1,.
CASSLGTANQPQHF,TGTGCCAGCAGCCTCGGGACAGCTAATCAGCCCCAGCATTTT,TRBV5-6,TRBD1,TRBJ1-5,.
CASSSQGAKNIQYF,TGTGCCAGCAGCTCGCAGGGGGCCAAAAACATTCAGTACTTC,TRBV7-9,.,TRBJ2-4,.
CASSAPGTSGDRGEQFF,TGTGCCAGCAGCGCCCCCGGGACTAGCGGGGATCGTGGTGAGCAGTTCTTC,TRBV7-3,TRBD2,TRBJ2-1,.
CASSQDLDGGYGYTF,TGCGCCAGCAGCCAAGATCTGGACGGAGGCTATGGCTACACCTTC,TRBV4-1,.,TRBJ1-2,.
CASSLGLTYTDTQYF,TGCGCCAGCAGCTTGGGACTGACCTACACAGATACGCAGTATTTT,TRBV5-1,.,TRBJ2-3,.
CASSLTGGYGYTF,TGTGCCAGCAGTTTAACCGGGGGGTATGGCTACACCTTC,TRBV28,.,TRBJ1-2,.
CASSLGLAGGPGGEQFF,TGTGCCAGCAGCCTGGGACTAGCGGGAGGGCCGGGTGGCGAGCAGTTCTTC,TRBV7-2,TRBD2,TRBJ2-1,.
CASSLSRRGWNYGYTF,TGTGCCAGCAGTCTTAGCCGCAGGGGGTGGAACTATGGCTACACCTTC,TRBV28,TRBD1,TRBJ1-2,.
CATSGDRLAKNIQYF,TGTGCCACCAGTGGAGACAGGCTAGCCAAAAACATTCAGTACTTC,TRBV24-1,.,TRBJ2-4,.